These 30 T cell receptor beta chains originate from one sample sequenced in a study of T cell changes during pregnancy in multiple sclerosis. Measured with immunoSEQ multiplex PCR; TCRdb has only the in-frame clones, and not every one. The sample shows some 40,000 clones, almost 90% of them seen only once. The sample in question was peripheral blood, obtained in the second trimester of pregnancy. The source is a female donor in good health, enrolled as a control in a pregnancy study.

This clone was observed a handful of times. V usage is TRBV5-1 and J usage is TRBJ2-5; 9 nucleotides align to TRBD2. The length of the CDR3 is 16 residues. Germline-derived CDR1 and CDR2 are SGHRS and YFSETQ. The trim removed 0 bases at V and 5 bases at J, leaving 8 bases unmatched. Here the CDR3 reads CASSLEGSGSEETQYF. The DNA of the CDR3 is TGCGCCAGCAGCTTGGAGGGTAGCGGGAGTGAGGAGACCCAGTACTTC.

The chain couples TRBV7-9 to TRBJ2-5, with TRBD2 identical over 7 bases. The length of the CDR3 is 15 residues. The J segment lost 3 bases and the V segment lost 5 bases, leaving 9 bases of the junction unmatched. Per germline, CDR1 SEHNR and CDR2 FQNEAQ (reference sequence). The CDR3 DNA reads TGTGCCAGCAGCCAGCGGGGACTCATGAAAGAGACCCAGTACTTC. The encoded protein is CASSQRGLMKETQYF.

The chain employs TRBV19 and TRBJ2-7, with 7 bases aligning to TRBD1. The CDR3 contains 13 residues. Trimming at V came to 11 bases and at J to 0 bases, leaving 7 bases not matched to a gene. The germline CDR1 and CDR2 sequences are LNHDA and SQIVND (reference sequence). CDR3 protein: CASLGDSSYEQYF. The CDR3 bases are TGTGCCTCCCTCGGGGACAGCTCCTACGAGCAGTACTTC.

V usage is TRBV29-1 and J usage is TRBJ1-2; 7 nucleotides line up with TRBD1. Germline V gene lookup returns CDR1 SQVTM and CDR2 ANQGSEA. The junction had 5 bases not matched to a gene; V was cut back by 7 bases and J by 3 bases. The CDR3 consists of 12 residues. CDR3 DNA: TGCAGCGCCAGGGACAGAGACTATGGCTACACCTTC. Protein: CSARDRDYGYTF.

This clone has a single count. This rearrangement joins TRBV6-5 to TRBJ1-1; D is undetermined. The germline V and J ends were trimmed by 5 bases and 7 bases, with 8 bases remaining between them. The CDR3 totals 11 residues. Germline CDR1 and CDR2: MNHEY and SVGAGI. The CDR3 spells CASSTNFEAFF. CDR3 DNA: TGTGCCAGCAGTACTAATTTTGAAGCTTTCTTT.

Sample share makes this clone medium-sized. The chain uses TRBV6-1 and TRBJ1-4; D call uncertain. V lost 2 bases and J 1 base, leaving 8 bases between the germline ends. This CDR3 has 15 amino acids. Germline CDR1 is MNHNS and CDR2 is SASEGT. Written as DNA, the CDR3 is TGTGCCAGCAGTGAAAGCCCAGGAACTAATGAAAAACTGTTTTTT. As protein: CASSESPGTNEKLFF.

The J gene is TRBJ2-1, the V gene TRBV19; D gene uncertain. The V end was cut by 1 base, the J end by 5 bases, with 9 bases between. The CDR3 loop spans 14 amino acids. The germline V gene encodes CDR1 LNHDA and CDR2 SQIVND (reference sequence). The CDR3 sequence: CASSIGGYDNEQFF. The CDR3 region has the DNA TGTGCCAGTAGTATAGGAGGTTACGACAATGAGCAGTTCTTC.

The chain employs TRBV4-1 and TRBJ2-5; TRBD2 is a possible D gene (5 bases). The germline V and J ends were trimmed by 0 bases and 6 bases, with 8 bases remaining between them. CDR3 length: 13 residues. Germline V gene data show CDR1 as MGHRA and CDR2 as YSYEKL. CDR3 sequence (DNA): TGCGCCAGCAGCCAAGATGAGGGAAAGACCCAGTACTTC. Translating gives CASSQDEGKTQYF.

The CDR3 DNA reads TGTGCCATCAGTGCGCACACGGGAGACGGACGATCCTACGAGCAGTACTTC. It is translated as CAISAHTGDGRSYEQYF. This rearrangement joins TRBV10-3 to TRBJ2-7, with a possible D match to TRBD2 (6 bases). V was trimmed by 4 bases and J by 1 base, leaving 20 bases between them. Germline V gene data show CDR1 as ENHRY and CDR2 as SYGVKD. The CDR3 spans 17 residues.

The rearrangement joins TRBV6-1 to TRBJ2-7; weak D call: TRBD1 (5 bases). The germline V and J ends were trimmed by 2 bases and 0 bases, with 11 bases remaining between them. The CDR3 has 15 amino acids. Germline V gene data show CDR1 as MNHNS and CDR2 as SASEGT. DNA for the CDR3: TGTGCCAGCAGTGAACACAGGTCAAGCTCCTACGAGCAGTACTTC. It specifies CASSEHRSSSYEQYF.

The chain recombines TRBV7-2 with TRBJ1-1, with 7 bases identical to TRBD1. CDR1 is SGHTA and CDR2 is FQGNSA in the germline V gene. This CDR3 spans 15 amino acids. Unmatched junction bases numbered 12, after V lost 3 bases and J lost 8 bases. CDR3 DNA sequence: TGTGCCAGCAGCTTGGCGGCAGGGGGGACACCGGAAGCTTTCTTT. Its protein is CASSLAAGGTPEAFF.

The rearrangement links TRBV18 to TRBJ1-4; D possibly corresponds to TRBD1 (5 bases). This CDR3 is 15 amino acids long. CDR1 is KGHSH and CDR2 is LQKENI in the germline V gene. Trimming took 4 bases from V and 0 from J, leaving 9 bases between them. The CDR3 is CASSLGGPTNEKLFF. The DNA of the CDR3 is TGTGCCAGCTCACTGGGGGGTCCAACTAATGAAAAACTGTTTTTT.

The V gene is TRBV2, the J gene TRBJ2-2; 7 nucleotides line up with TRBD2. CDR3 size: 14 residues. With 8 bases clipped from V and 4 bases from J, the junction kept 7 bases outside the gene matches. Germline CDR1 SNHLY, CDR2 FYNNEI. CDR3 residues: CASVGGPGTGELFF. In nucleotides, the CDR3 is TGTGCCAGCGTGGGAGGGCCGGGCACCGGGGAGCTGTTTTTT.

This chain connects TRBV18 to TRBJ1-5; weak D call: TRBD1 (6 bases). Germline loops: CDR1 KGHSH, CDR2 LQKENI. There are 15 residues in the CDR3. Trimming shortened V by 2 bases and J by 7 bases, and 15 bases separated the two germline ends. The CDR3 DNA is TGTGCCAGCTCACCAACAGGGATCGGTGACCAGCCCCAGCATTTT. This translates into CASSPTGIGDQPQHF.

The chain links TRBV30 to TRBJ2-1; D possibly corresponds to TRBD1 (6 bases). The germline V and J ends were trimmed by 0 bases and 10 bases, with 13 bases remaining between them. This CDR3 contains 13 residues. Germline CDR1 is GTSNPN and CDR2 is SVGIG (reference sequence). The CDR3 loop reads CAWSVRARGEQFF. The CDR3 DNA reads as TGTGCCTGGAGTGTACGTGCAAGGGGGGAGCAGTTCTTC.

CDR3 residues: CASSFSGGAEEQYF. CDR3 DNA: TGTGCCAGCAGCTTTAGCGGGGGGGCCGAGGAGCAGTACTTC. V and J are TRBV7-6 and TRBJ2-7, with 11 bases that match TRBD2. This CDR3 comprises 14 residues. Trimming took 3 bases from V and 7 from J; bases not matched to a gene: 5. Germline CDR1 reads SGHVS; CDR2 reads FNYEAQ. Based on the CDR3 plus reference TRBV7-6 and TRBJ2-7, the full variable domain is GAGVSQSPRYKVTKRGQDVALRCDPISGHVSLYWYRQALGQGPEFLTYFNYEAQQDKSGLPNDRFSAERPEGSISTLTIQRTEQRDSAMYRCASSFSGGAEEQYFGPGTRLTVT.

This rearrangement joins TRBV6-5 to TRBJ1-3; 7 bases are a match to TRBD1. The ends lost 2 bases at V and 4 bases at J; junction bases unmatched: 2. The length of the CDR3 is 14 residues. The germline V gene has CDR1 MNHEY and CDR2 SVGAGI. CDR3 in amino acids: CASSYGTAGNTIYF. The CDR3, as DNA: TGTGCCAGCAGTTACGGGACAGCCGGAAACACCATATATTTT.

This chain uses TRBV2 with TRBJ2-2, with 8 positions matching TRBD1. This CDR3 contains 13 residues. After removal of 6 bases from V and 6 bases from J, the junction contained 3 bases not matched to a gene. Per the germline V gene, CDR1 is SNHLY and CDR2 is FYNNEI. CDR3 nucleotides: TGTGCCAGCAGCAGGGGGCAACCCGGGGAGCTGTTTTTT. Translating it yields CASSRGQPGELFF.

The chain employs TRBV19 and TRBJ1-1; weak D call: TRBD1 (5 bases). Germline loops: CDR1 LNHDA, CDR2 SQIVND (reference sequence). CDR3 size: 14 residues. Trimming took 1 base from V and 5 from J, leaving 11 bases between them. CDR3 residues: CASSIGGGRTEAFF. The CDR3 bases are TGTGCCAGTAGTATAGGCGGGGGGAGGACTGAAGCTTTCTTT.

The chain joins TRBV1 to TRBJ2-1; TRBD2, as called in the table, went unchecked against the DNA. TRBV1 is reported as a pseudogene. CDR3 length equals 19 residues. The chain's CDR3 is CTSSQVRGLADSSYNEQFF. In DNA form, the CDR3 reads TGCACCAGCAGCCAAGTTAGGGGACTAGCGGACAGCTCCTACAATGAGCAGTTCTTC.

V is TRBV14 and J is TRBJ1-6; 10 bases are shared with TRBD1. Trimming took 5 bases from V and 7 from J; bases not matched to a gene: 5. The CDR3 runs 15 residues. Germline V gives CDR1 SGHDN, CDR2 FVKESK. CDR3 loop: CASSSRTGGNSPLHF. For the CDR3, the DNA is TGTGCCAGCAGCAGCCGGACAGGGGGGAATTCACCCCTCCACTTT.

V is TRBV19 and J is TRBJ2-2; 14 positions match TRBD2. V dropped 5 bases and J dropped 8; count of bases not matched to a gene: 7. CDR3 length: 16 residues. Germline lookup yields CDR1 LNHDA and CDR2 SQIVND (reference sequence). The CDR3 DNA sequence: TGTGCCAGTAGTCCGCGGACTAGCGGGGGGTCAGGGGAGCTGTTTTTT. Its protein product is CASSPRTSGGSGELFF.

The chain carries TRBV10-3 and TRBJ1-2; TRBD1 agrees at 7 bases. This CDR3 comprises 12 residues. Germline V CDR1 and CDR2: ENHRY, SYGVKD. The V gene end was trimmed by 7 bases and the J gene end by 5 bases; junction bases not matched to a gene: 4. DNA of the CDR3: TGTGCCATCAATACAGGGGCGTATGGCTACACCTTC. Protein product: CAINTGAYGYTF.

The rearrangement links TRBV20-1 to TRBJ2-1; D is unclear. The CDR3 runs 11 residues. V gave up 3 bases and J gave up 8 bases, with 8 bases separating them. The germline gives CDR1 DFQATT, CDR2 SNEGSKA (reference sequence). CDR3 residues: CSARRIDEQFF. The CDR3 DNA reads as TGCAGTGCTAGGAGGATAGATGAGCAGTTCTTC.

This clone was picked up one time. This chain connects TRBV15 to TRBJ2-1; D unclear. V lost 4 bases, J lost 3 bases, and 7 bases lay in between. CDR1 and CDR2 from the germline V gene are LNHNV and YYDKDF (reference sequence). There are 13 residues in the CDR3. The CDR3, as DNA: TGTGCCACCAGCAATGGCGGCTACAATGAGCAGTTCTTC. Protein: CATSNGGYNEQFF. Filled out from reference TRBV15 and TRBJ2-1, the complete variable domain reads DAMVIQNPRYQVTQFGKPVTLSCSQTLNHNVMYWYQQKSSQAPKLLFHYYDKDFNNEADTPDNFQSRRPNTSFCFLDIRSPGLGDTAMYLCATSNGGYNEQFFGPGTRLTVL.

The rearrangement uses TRBV6-1 and TRBJ2-7; tentative D call: TRBD1 (5 bases). Trimming cost V 8 bases and J 0 bases, with 17 bases left between them. The CDR3 is made up of 15 amino acids. Germline CDR1 reads MNHNS; CDR2 reads SASEGT. The CDR3 nucleotides read TGTGCCAGCCGAGAGACAGTCTTCAGCTCCTACGAGCAGTACTTC. It codes for CASRETVFSSYEQYF.

In its sample, this clone was seen a few times. The rearrangement uses TRBV6-5 and TRBJ2-7; TRBD2 might be the D (6 bases). Trimming shortened V by 8 bases and J by 0 bases, and 11 bases separated the two germline ends. The CDR3 spans 13 residues. Germline CDR1 reads MNHEY; CDR2 reads SVGAGI. The CDR3 region is CASGRPSSYEQYF. The CDR3 coding sequence is TGTGCCAGCGGGAGGCCGAGCTCCTACGAGCAGTACTTC.

CDR3 protein: CASSPMDWRTEAFF. The CDR3 nucleotides are TGTGCCAGCAGCCCTATGGACTGGAGAACTGAAGCTTTCTTT. The chain is built from TRBV5-4 and TRBJ1-1, with D unresolved. Per the germline V gene, CDR1 is SGHNT and CDR2 is YYREEE (reference sequence). V dropped 4 bases and J dropped 5 bases, with 15 bases sitting between them. This CDR3 contains 14 residues. Based on the CDR3 plus reference TRBV5-4 and TRBJ1-1, the full variable domain is ETGVTQSPTHLIKTRGQQVTLRCSSQSGHNTVSWYQQALGQGPQFIFQYYREEENGRGNFPPRFSGLQFPNYSSELNVNALELDDSALYLCASSPMDWRTEAFFGQGTRLTVV.

The V call is TRBV27, the J call TRBJ1-2; TRBD1 matches at 11 bases. The CDR3 has 17 residues. Per germline, CDR1 MNHEY and CDR2 SMNVEV (reference sequence). V shed 5 bases, J shed 3 bases, and the junction held 11 bases outside the gene matches. CDR3 in DNA: TGTGCCAGCAGTCTTGAACCGGGACAGGGGGGATACTATGGCTACACCTTC. Its translation: CASSLEPGQGGYYGYTF.

The genes are TRBV15 and TRBJ1-1, with a tentative D call TRBD1 (5 bases). The CDR3 totals 13 residues. The ends were cut back, 0 bases at V and 6 bases at J, with 8 bases in the middle. Germline CDR1 is LNHNV and CDR2 is YYDKDF (reference sequence). CDR3 coding DNA: TGTGCCACCAGCAGAGAGGGCAGGGCTGAAGCTTTCTTT. This encodes CATSREGRAEAFF. The full variable domain, completed using reference TRBV15 and TRBJ1-1, is DAMVIQNPRYQVTQFGKPVTLSCSQTLNHNVMYWYQQKSSQAPKLLFHYYDKDFNNEADTPDNFQSRRPNTSFCFLDIRSPGLGDTAMYLCATSREGRAEAFFGQGTRLTVV.